The sequence of this TCR beta chain was determined in a study of Ad26.COV2.S vaccination and SARS-CoV-2 variants. Comments on this clone: The sample holds other DNA sequences that translate to the same CDR3.

Noted treatment: around 19 received Ad26.COV2.S at low or high dose, single or two shots; roughly five received placebo; per-sample allocation not given. Sampling happened 63 days after the first vaccine or placebo injection. The V gene's germline CDR1 is SEHNR and CDR2 FQNEAQ (reference sequence). Trimming removed 2 bases from V and 0 bases from J, with 7 bases in between. The CDR3 extends over 14 amino acids. TCRdb's copy holds only in-frame clones and misses some; the assay was immunoSEQ multiplex PCR. The sample includes over 400,000 clones, less than 95% of them seen just once. The origin of this receptor is a person between 18 and 60 years old who received the Ad26.COV2.S COVID-19 vaccine or a placebo. The source was peripheral blood, collected in a trial of Ad26.COV2.S vaccine versus placebo. V usage is TRBV7-9 and J usage is TRBJ1-1; TRBD1 is a possible D gene (5 bases). CDR3 in DNA: TGTGCCAGCAGCTTAAGACAGCTGAACACTGAAGCTTTCTTT. It specifies CASSLRQLNTEAFF.